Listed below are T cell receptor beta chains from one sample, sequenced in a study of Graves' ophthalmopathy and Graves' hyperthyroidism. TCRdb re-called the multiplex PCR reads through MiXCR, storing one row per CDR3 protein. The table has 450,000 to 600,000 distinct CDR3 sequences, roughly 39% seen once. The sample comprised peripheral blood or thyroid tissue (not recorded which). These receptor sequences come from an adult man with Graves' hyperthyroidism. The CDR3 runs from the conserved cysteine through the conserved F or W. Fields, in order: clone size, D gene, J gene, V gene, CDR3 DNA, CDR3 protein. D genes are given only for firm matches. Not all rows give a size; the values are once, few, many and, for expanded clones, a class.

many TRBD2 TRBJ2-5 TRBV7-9 TGTGCCAGCAGCTTAGCTCGGACTAGCGGGGAACAAGAGACCCAGTACTTC CASSLARTSGEQETQYF
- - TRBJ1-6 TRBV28 TGTGCCAGCACGTCAGGGACGGCAAGTCAGCCCCTCCACTTT CASTSGTASQPLHF
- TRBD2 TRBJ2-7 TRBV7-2 TGCAGCGGGACTAGCGGGAACTACGAGCAGTACTTC CSGTSGNYEQYF
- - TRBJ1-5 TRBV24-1 TGTGCCACCAGTGTCCATACAGGGCGCACCATGCATTTT CATSVHTGRTMHF
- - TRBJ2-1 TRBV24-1 TGTGCCACCAGTGTCCGACCGGGACGGGGAATCAATGAGCAGTTCTTC CATSVRPGRGINEQFF
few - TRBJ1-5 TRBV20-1 TGCAGTGCCCAGCACTGGACAGACCCGAGAGGACATCAGCCCCAGCATTTT CSAQHWTDPRGHQPQHF
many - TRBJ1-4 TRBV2 TGTGCCAGCAGTGATACCCGGGGGGAAAAACTGTTTTTT CASSDTRGEKLFF
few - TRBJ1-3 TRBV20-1 TGCAGTGCCCCAGGGGACGGAAACACCATATATTTT CSAPGDGNTIYF
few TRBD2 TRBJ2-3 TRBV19 TGTGCCAGTAGTACCCTCCATGCGACTAGCGGGGATACGCAGTATTTT CASSTLHATSGDTQYF
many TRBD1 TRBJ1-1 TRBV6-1 TGTGCCAGCAGCGATCTGGGACAGCGTTGGACTGAAGCTTTCTTT CASSDLGQRWTEAFF
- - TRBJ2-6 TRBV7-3 TGTGCCAGCAGCCAAGATTGGGCCAACGTCCTGACTTTC CASSQDWANVLTF
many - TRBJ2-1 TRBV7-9 TGTGCCAGCAGCTTAGGAGGGGGTGAGCAGTTCTTC CASSLGGGEQFF
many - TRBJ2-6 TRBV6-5 TGTGCCAGCAGTTACGGGGGGCGAGGCGGGGCCAACGTCCTGACTTTC CASSYGGRGGANVLTF
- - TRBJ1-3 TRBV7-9 TGTGCCAGCAGCTTCACAGGGAGCTCTGGAAACACCATATATTTT CASSFTGSSGNTIYF
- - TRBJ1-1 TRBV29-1 TGCAGCTTAGCGGGGAGGCTCGTGAACACTGAAGCTTTCTTT CSLAGRLVNTEAFF
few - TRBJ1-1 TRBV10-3 TGTGCCAGCAGATCACCGGCCAAGAAAGAAGCTTTCTTT CASRSPAKKEAFF
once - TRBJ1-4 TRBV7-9 TGTGCCAGCACCGAGGGCGCCGGAACTAATGAAAAACTGTTTTTT CASTEGAGTNEKLFF
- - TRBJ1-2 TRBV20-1 TGCAGTGCCCAAGACTCGCGGGATGGCTACACCTTC CSAQDSRDGYTF
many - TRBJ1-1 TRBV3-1 TGTGCCAGCAGCCAGAGGACGGAGACTGAAGCTTTCTTT CASSQRTETEAFF
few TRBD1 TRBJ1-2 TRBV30 TGTGCCTGGAGTCCACCGACAGGGAGCGGTCGTGGCTACACCTTC CAWSPPTGSGRGYTF
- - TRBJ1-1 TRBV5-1 TGCGCCAGCAGCTTGAGTTCCGGGGAGAACACTGAAGCCTTCTTT CASSLSSGENTEAFF
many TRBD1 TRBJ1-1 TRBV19 TGTGCCAGTAGTATAGGGGACAGGGTGAACACTGAAGCTTTCTTT CASSIGDRVNTEAFF
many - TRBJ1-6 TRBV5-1 TGCGCCAGCAGCTCCGGGACATCCAAGGTCTCACCCCTCCACTTT CASSSGTSKVSPLHF
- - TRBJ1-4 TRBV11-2 TGTGTCAGCAGACCCGGCGGGGAGTTAGGTGAAAAACTGTTTTTT CVSRPGGELGEKLFF
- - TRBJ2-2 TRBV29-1 TGCAGCAGTTACGGGGGCACGAACACCGGGGAGCTGTTTTTT CSSYGGTNTGELFF
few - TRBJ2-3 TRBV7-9 TGTGCCAGCAGCGGCTATGACAGCACAGATACGCAGTATTTT CASSGYDSTDTQYF
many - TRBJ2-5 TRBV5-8 TGTGCCAGCAGCTCCGGACAGAACCAAGAGACCCAGTACTTC CASSSGQNQETQYF
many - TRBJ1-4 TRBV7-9 TGTGCCAGCAGCCTTGCAACTAATGAAAAACTGTTTTTT CASSLATNEKLFF
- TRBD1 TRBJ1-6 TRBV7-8 TGTGCCAGCAGTTTACCTCTCGGACAGGGTGGCAATTCACCCCTCTACTTT CASSLPLGQGGNSPLYF
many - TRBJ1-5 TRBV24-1 TGTGCCACCAGTGATTTGGGTCTGGCGATGGTTCGTCAGCCCCAGCATTTT CATSDLGLAMVRQPQHF
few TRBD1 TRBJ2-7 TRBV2 TGTGCCAGCTGTAAGGACAGGGGCTACGAGCAGTACTTC CASCKDRGYEQYF
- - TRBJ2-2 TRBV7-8 TGTGCCAGCAGCTTATTGGCCGGGAACACCGGGGAGCTGCTTTTT CASSLLAGNTGELLF
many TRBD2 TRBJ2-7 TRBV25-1 TGTGCCAGCAGTGAATTCGCCGCGGGAGCCTACGAGCAGTACTTC CASSEFAAGAYEQYF
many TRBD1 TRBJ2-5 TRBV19 TGTGCCAGTAGCCAAGGGACAGGACGGTACCAAGAGACCCAGTACTTC CASSQGTGRYQETQYF
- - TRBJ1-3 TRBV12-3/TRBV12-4 TGTGCCAGCAGTTTAGGGTTGACGAGCTCTGGAAACACCATATATTTT CASSLGLTSSGNTIYF
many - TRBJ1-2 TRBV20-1 TGCAGTGCAAGAGACAGTTACTATGGCTACACCTTC CSARDSYYGYTF
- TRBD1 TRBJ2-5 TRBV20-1 TGCAGTCGTTCCGGGACAGGGGGCCAGTACTTC CSRSGTGGQYF
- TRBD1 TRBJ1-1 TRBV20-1 TGCAGTGCTAGAGTGGGACAGGTGAACACTGAAGCTTTCTTT CSARVGQVNTEAFF
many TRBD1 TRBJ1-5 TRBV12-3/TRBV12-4 TGTGCCAGCAGTTTTTACAGGGGACGGCAGCCCCAGCATTTT CASSFYRGRQPQHF
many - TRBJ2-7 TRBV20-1 TGCAGTGCTGGAACCGGGACAACCTACGAGCAGTACTTC CSAGTGTTYEQYF
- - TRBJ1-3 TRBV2 TGTGCCAGCAGTGAGGGGCAGACCAACACCATATATTTT CASSEGQTNTIYF
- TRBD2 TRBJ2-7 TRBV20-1 TGCAGTGCCAGGACTGGGGGGGACGAGCAGTACTTC CSARTGGDEQYF
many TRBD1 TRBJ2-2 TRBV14 TGTGCCAGCAGCCAAGACAGGGGGTACGGGGAGCTGTTTTTT CASSQDRGYGELFF
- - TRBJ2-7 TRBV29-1 TGCAGCGCCATGGACACTGTTTCGAAGCAGTACTTC CSAMDTVSKQYF
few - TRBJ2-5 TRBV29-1 TGCAGCGTTGCTGCACTCCTCCAAGAGACCCAGTACTTC CSVAALLQETQYF
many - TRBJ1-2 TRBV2 TGTGCCAGCAGTGGGGGACCTTTCTATGGCTACACCTTC CASSGGPFYGYTF
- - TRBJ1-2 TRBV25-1 TGTGCCAGCAGTGCTCGGGACGGCTATAACTATGGCTACACCTTC CASSARDGYNYGYTF
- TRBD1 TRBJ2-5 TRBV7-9 TGTGCCAGCAGCCCTCATAGGACAGGGTCTAAAGAGACCCAGTACTTC CASSPHRTGSKETQYF
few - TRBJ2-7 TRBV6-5 TGTGCCAGCCGCGATCCGCGGGGAGGCGCGAGCTCCTACGAGCAGTACTTC CASRDPRGGASSYEQYF
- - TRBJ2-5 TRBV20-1 TGCAGTGCTAGAGAAGTAGGACGGGAGACCCAGTACTTC CSAREVGRETQYF
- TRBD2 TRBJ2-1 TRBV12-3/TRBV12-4 TGTGCCAGCACCGCTAGCGGAACCTCCTACAATGAGCAGTTCTTC CASTASGTSYNEQFF
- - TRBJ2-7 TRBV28 TGTGCCAGCACCGAACAACGGCACCCCTCCTACGAGCAGTACTTC CASTEQRHPSYEQYF
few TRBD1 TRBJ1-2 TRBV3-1 TGTGCCAGCAGCCAGGGGACAGGGGAAGGGGGCTACACCTTC CASSQGTGEGGYTF
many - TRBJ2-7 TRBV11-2 TGTGCCAGCAGCTCTAGGCCAGGGTCCGAGCAGTACTTC CASSSRPGSEQYF
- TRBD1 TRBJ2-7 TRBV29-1 TGCAGCGGGGGAGGGACAGGGATCCACGAGCAGTACTTC CSGGGTGIHEQYF